The text below deals with one TCR beta chain. The sample is drawn from a study of CD8 T cells in Susac syndrome. The RNA input was about 0.5 to 1 ug, and it was reverse transcribed with random hexamers. MiXCR, run by TCRdb on the immunoSEQ multiplex PCR reads, gives a single entry per CDR3 protein. The table records fewer than 350,000 distinct CDR3 sequences, around 85% of them present only once. V lost 5 bases to trimming and J lost 7 bases, with 9 bases between them. Germline V gene data show CDR1 as SGHAT and CDR2 as FQNNGV. The CDR3 has 12 amino acids. Sequencing used CD8+ T cells from PBMCs. The source of this sequence is a human donor with multiple sclerosis. The genes are TRBV11-2 and TRBJ2-1, with D uncertain. CDR3 in DNA: TGTGCCAGCAGCCCTTCTAAGAATGAGCAGTTCTTC. Amino acid sequence: CASSPSKNEQFF.